This T cell receptor beta chain is from a study of T cell changes during pregnancy in multiple sclerosis. Sequencing used immunoSEQ multiplex PCR; TCRdb keeps in-frame clones, though not all of them. The sample has tens of thousands of clones; approximately 91% are singletons. Germline V CDR1 and CDR2: SEHNR, FQNEAQ (reference sequence). CDR3 size: 14 residues. V gave up 6 bases and J gave up 6 bases; unmatched junction bases: 8. The chain combines TRBV7-9 with TRBJ1-2, with 9 bases identical to TRBD1. This clonotype was sampled from a female donor with multiple sclerosis, enrolled in a pregnancy study. Sequencing was performed on CD8+ T cells from peripheral blood mononuclear cells, taken in the third trimester of pregnancy. The CDR3 reads CASSYSGTGNGYTF. CDR3 sequence (DNA): TGTGCCAGCAGTTACTCCGGGACAGGGAATGGCTACACCTTC.